This T cell receptor (beta chain) was identified during a study of vaccination effects on CD4 cells after COVID-19 (dated by TCRdb to the early 2020s). Study-level background: Two doses of either the BNT162b2 or the mRNA-1273 mRNA SARS-CoV-2 vaccine were administered to participants. Cultures from other donors in the study were sequenced with the Oncomine TCR Beta short-read assay on an Illumina iSeq 100. SARS-CoV-2 spike-specific CD4+ TCR repertoires from before and after mRNA vaccination were compared in COVID-19 convalescent patients and in infection-naive vaccine recipients. The full study included around nine COVID-19 convalescent patients and several SARS-CoV-2-naive healthy vaccine recipients.

With respect to this clone: The specificity of this receptor is unknown. The record has no base qualities; no much larger clone is one base away.

In the ViraFEST assay, PBMC were stimulated with viral peptide pools, and TCR sequencing was then used to find antigen-specific CD4+ T cell clonotypes based on their expansion. After less than eleven days of culture, CD4+ T cells were isolated with the EasySep CD4+ T cell isolation kit. The absence of prior SARS-CoV-2 infection in healthy vaccine recipients was confirmed by negative nucleocapsid antibodies before and after vaccination. Around 2.1 million PBMC per well were cultured with around 9.8 ug/ml peptides in IMDM containing roughly 5% human AB serum, approximately 10 IU/ml IL-2 and gentamicin. Half of the culture medium was replaced with fresh IL-2-containing medium on days 3 and 7. Unless noted otherwise, every peptide stimulation condition was grown in triplicate wells. Using Ficoll-Paque Plus gradient centrifugation, PBMC were separated from whole blood and then either used fresh or cryopreserved at -140C. The overlapping peptide pools covered the spike proteins of SARS-CoV-2 and of the common cold coronaviruses HCoV-NL63, HCoV-OC43 and HCoV-229E. The QIAamp micro DNA kit was used to extract genomic DNA from the cultured CD4+ T cells.

The library was made by the immunoSEQ multiplex PCR assay. DNA from the cultured, isolated CD4+ T cells was subjected to TCR beta CDR3 sequencing. The original pipeline was this. Non-productive TCR sequences were removed and reads were trimmed to the CDR3 region, keeping CDR3s of at least 7 amino acids. Antigen-specific clonotypes were identified with the MANAFEST web app by comparing expansion in peptide wells against reference cultures. Positive clones required FDR<0.05 expansion versus reference and all other wells, odds ratio above 5, and frequency above 0.1% in two replicate wells. A clonotype was defined as cross-reactive if the clonotype was significantly expanded both in SARS-CoV-2 spike wells and in at least one common cold coronavirus spike condition. Using the stringdist R package, CDR3 similarity was measured by Levenshtein distance, and unrooted trees were constructed with ape in R 3.6.1. Imported from immuneACCESS, the table was reduced by TCRdb to in-frame sequences with V and J called. These copies leave out some clones; in studies compared against another copy, an unresolved V gene accounts for under half, and the cause of the remainder is not known. That table supplies the V and J calls and clone size; D and trimming were determined from the DNA. This sample gives about 55,000 clones in total; more than 60% of them show up just once. The ten top clones hold around 17% of the sample.

The research as a whole found: In healthy vaccine recipients, vaccine-induced clones were almost all SARS-CoV-2 mono-reactive, with only 1 of 255 cross-reactive with common cold coronaviruses. Limitations of the study were the small number of convalescent patients and the absence of early post-infection timepoints. At late post-vaccination timepoints, both infection-induced and vaccine-induced clones showed marked clonal contraction, consistent with waning T cell responses.

The specimen comprised CD4+ T cells from PBMCs cultured with SARS-CoV-2 spike peptides, sampled before COVID-19 vaccination. The cell subset or site label on this specimen signifies: SARS-CoV-2 spike overlapping peptide pool stimulation. This receptor was taken from a human donor who received a COVID-19 vaccine.

The CDR3 sequence is CASKDRVTDTQYF. The nucleotide sequence reads TGTGCCAGCAAAGACAGGGTCACAGATACGCAGTATTTT. The chain is encoded by TRBV6-5 joined to TRBJ2-3; 7 junctional bases match TRBD1. V is cut back by 7 bases and J by 2 bases, with 3 bases in the junction unmatched. The CDR1 and CDR2 encoded by the germline V gene are MNHEY and SVGAGI. Including the terminal cysteine and phenylalanine, the CDR3 comprises 13 residues. Only CDR3 DNA is held: 39 bases, read in frame from base 1.